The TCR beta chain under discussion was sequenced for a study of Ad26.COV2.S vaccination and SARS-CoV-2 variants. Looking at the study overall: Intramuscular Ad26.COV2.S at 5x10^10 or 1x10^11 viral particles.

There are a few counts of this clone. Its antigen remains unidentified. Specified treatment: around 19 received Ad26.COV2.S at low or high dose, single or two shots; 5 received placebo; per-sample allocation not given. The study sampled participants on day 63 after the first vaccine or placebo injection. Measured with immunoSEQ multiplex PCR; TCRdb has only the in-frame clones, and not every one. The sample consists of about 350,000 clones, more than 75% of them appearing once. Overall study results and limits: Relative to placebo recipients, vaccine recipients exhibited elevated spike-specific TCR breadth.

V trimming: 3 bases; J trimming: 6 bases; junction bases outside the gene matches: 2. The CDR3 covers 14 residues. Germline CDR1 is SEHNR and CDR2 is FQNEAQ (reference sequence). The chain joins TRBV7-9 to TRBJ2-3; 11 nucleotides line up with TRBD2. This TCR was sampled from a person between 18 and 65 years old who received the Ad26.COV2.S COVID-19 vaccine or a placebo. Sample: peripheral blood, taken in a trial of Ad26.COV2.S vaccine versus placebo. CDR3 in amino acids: CASSFSGGVDTQYF. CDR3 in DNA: TGTGCCAGCAGCTTTAGCGGGGGGGTCGATACGCAGTATTTT.